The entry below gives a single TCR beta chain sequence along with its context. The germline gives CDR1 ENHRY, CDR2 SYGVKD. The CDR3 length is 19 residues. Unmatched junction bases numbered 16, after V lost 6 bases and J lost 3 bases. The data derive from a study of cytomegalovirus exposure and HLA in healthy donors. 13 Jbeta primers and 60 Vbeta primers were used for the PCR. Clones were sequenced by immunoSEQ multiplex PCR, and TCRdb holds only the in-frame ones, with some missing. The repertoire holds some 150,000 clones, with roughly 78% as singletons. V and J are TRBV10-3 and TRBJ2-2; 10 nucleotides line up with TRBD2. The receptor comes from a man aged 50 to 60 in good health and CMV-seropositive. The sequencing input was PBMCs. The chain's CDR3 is CAIRRGQGATSGHTGELFF. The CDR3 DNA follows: TGTGCCATCAGAAGGGGGCAGGGGGCGACTAGCGGGCACACCGGGGAGCTGTTTTTT.